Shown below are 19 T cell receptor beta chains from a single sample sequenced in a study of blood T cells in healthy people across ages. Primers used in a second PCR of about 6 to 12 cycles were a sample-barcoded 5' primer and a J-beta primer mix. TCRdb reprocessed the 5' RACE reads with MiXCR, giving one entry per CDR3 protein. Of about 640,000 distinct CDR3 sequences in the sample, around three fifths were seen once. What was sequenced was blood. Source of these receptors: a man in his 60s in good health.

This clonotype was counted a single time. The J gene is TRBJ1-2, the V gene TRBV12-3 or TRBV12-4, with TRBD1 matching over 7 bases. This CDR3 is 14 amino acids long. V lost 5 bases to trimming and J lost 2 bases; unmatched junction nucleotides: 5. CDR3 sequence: CASSGDSQNYGYTF. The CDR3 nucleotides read TGTGCCAGCAGTGGGGACAGTCAAAACTATGGCTACACCTTC.

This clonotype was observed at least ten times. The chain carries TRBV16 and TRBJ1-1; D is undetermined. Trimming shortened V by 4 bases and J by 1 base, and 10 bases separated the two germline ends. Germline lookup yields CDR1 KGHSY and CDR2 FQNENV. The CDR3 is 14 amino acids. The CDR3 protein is CASSRRGGNTEAFF. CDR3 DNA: TGTGCCAGCAGCCGTCGCGGTGGGAACACTGAAGCTTTCTTT.

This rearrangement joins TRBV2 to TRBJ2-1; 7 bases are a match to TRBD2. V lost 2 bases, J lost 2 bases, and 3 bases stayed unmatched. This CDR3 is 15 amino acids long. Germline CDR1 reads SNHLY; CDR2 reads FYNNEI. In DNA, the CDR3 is TGTGCCAGCAGTGAACTCGGGGGGACCTACAATGAGCAGTTCTTC. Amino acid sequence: CASSELGGTYNEQFF.

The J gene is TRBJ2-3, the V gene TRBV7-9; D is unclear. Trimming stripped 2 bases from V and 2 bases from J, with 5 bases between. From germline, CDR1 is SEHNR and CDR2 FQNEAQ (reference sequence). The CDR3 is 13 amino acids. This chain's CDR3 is CASSLPNTDTQYF. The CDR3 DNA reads TGTGCCAGCAGCTTACCCAACACAGATACGCAGTATTTT.

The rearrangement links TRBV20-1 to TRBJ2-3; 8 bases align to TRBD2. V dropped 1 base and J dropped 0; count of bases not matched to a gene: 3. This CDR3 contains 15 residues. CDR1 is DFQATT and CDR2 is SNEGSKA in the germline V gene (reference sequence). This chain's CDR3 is CSARGTSSSTDTQYF. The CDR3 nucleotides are TGCAGTGCTAGAGGGACTAGCTCTAGCACAGATACGCAGTATTTT.

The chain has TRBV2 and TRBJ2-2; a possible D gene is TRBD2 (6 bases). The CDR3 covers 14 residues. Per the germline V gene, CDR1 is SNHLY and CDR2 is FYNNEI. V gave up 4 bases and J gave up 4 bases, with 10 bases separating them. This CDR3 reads CASSGGEVTGELFF. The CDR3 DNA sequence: TGTGCCAGCAGTGGGGGGGAGGTCACCGGGGAGCTGTTTTTT.

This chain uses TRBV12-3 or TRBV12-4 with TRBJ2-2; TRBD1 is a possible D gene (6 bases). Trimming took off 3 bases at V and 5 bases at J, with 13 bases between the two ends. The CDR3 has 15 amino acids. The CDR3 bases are TGTGCCAGCAGTTTGCCGGGACAAAGGACCGGGGAGCTGTTTTTT. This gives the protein CASSLPGQRTGELFF.

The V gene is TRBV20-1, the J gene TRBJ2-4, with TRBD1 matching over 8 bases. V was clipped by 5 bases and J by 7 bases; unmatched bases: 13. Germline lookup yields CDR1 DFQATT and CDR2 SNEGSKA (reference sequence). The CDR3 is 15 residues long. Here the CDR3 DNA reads TGCAGTGCTCACAGAGCCCAGGGGGCCGGGAACATTCAGTACTTC. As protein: CSAHRAQGAGNIQYF.

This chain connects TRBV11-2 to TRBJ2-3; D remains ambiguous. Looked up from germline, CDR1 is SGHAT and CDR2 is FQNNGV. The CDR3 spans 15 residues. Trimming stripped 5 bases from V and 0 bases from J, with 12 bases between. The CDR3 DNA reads TGTGCCAGCAGCCCCAACGACCTTAGCACAGATACGCAGTATTTT. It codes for CASSPNDLSTDTQYF. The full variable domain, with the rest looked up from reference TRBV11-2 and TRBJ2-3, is EAGVAQSPRYKIIEKRQSVAFWCNPISGHATLYWYQQILGQGPKLLIQFQNNGVVDDSQLPKDRFSAERLKGVDSTLKIQPAKLEDSAVYLCASSPNDLSTDTQYFGPGTRLTVL.

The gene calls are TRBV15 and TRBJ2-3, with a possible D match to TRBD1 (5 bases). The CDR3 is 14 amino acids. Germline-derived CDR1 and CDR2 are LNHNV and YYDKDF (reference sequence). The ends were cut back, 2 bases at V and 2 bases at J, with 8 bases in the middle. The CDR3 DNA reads TGTGCCACCAGCAGACTAGGGGCCACAGATACGCAGTATTTT. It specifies CATSRLGATDTQYF. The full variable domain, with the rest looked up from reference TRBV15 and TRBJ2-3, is DAMVIQNPRYQVTQFGKPVTLSCSQTLNHNVMYWYQQKSSQAPKLLFHYYDKDFNNEADTPDNFQSRRPNTSFCFLDIRSPGLGDTAMYLCATSRLGATDTQYFGPGTRLTVL.

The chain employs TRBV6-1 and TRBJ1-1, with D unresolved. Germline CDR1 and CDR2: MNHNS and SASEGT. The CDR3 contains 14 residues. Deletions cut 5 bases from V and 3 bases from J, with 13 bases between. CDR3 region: CASSPPPRYTEAFF. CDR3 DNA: TGTGCCAGCAGTCCGCCCCCCAGATACACTGAAGCTTTCTTT.

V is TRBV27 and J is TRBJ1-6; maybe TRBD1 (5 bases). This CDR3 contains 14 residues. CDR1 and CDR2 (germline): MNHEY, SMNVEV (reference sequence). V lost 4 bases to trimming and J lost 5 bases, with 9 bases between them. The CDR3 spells CASSSGLDNSPLHF. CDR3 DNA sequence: TGTGCCAGCAGTTCAGGGTTGGATAATTCACCCCTCCACTTT.

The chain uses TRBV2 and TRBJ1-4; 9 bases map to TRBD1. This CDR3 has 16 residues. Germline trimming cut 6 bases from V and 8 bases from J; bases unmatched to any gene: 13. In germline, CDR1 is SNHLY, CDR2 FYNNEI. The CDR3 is CASRELAGQGREKLFF. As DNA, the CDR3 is TGTGCCAGCAGAGAGCTCGCGGGACAGGGTCGGGAAAAACTGTTTTTT.

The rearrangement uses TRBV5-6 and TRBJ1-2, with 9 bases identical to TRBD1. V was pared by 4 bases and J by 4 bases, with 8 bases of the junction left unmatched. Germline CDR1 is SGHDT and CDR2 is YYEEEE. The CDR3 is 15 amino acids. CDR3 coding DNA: TGTGCCAGCAGCCCAAATCCGGGACAGGGCTATGGCTACACCTTC. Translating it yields CASSPNPGQGYGYTF.

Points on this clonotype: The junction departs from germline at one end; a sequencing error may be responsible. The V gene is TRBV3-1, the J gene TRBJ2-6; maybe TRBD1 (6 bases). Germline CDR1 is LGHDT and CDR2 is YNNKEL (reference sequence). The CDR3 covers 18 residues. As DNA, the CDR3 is TGTGCCAGCAGCCAAGTGGCAGGGGCCTACTCTGGGGCTAACGTCCTGACTTTC. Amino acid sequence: CASSQVAGAYSGANVLTF.

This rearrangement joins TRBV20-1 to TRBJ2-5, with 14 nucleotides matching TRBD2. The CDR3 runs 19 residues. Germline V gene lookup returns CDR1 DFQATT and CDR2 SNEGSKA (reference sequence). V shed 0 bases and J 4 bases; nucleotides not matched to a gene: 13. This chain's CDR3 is CSAREARLAGGPRGETQYF. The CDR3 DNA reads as TGCAGTGCTAGAGAGGCCAGACTAGCGGGGGGGCCCCGCGGAGAGACCCAGTACTTC.

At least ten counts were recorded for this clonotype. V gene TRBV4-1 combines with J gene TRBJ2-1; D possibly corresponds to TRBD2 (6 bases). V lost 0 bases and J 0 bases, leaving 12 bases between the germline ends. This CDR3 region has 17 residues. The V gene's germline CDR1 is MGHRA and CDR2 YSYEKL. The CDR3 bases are TGCGCCAGCAGCCAAGATTGGGAAGCGGGCTCCTACAATGAGCAGTTCTTC. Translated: CASSQDWEAGSYNEQFF.

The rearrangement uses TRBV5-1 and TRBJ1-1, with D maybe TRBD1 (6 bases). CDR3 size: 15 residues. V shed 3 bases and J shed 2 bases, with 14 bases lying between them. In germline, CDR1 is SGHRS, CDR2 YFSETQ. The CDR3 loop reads CASSWVGAPNTEAFF. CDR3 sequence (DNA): TGCGCCAGCAGCTGGGTGGGGGCCCCCAACACTGAAGCTTTCTTT.

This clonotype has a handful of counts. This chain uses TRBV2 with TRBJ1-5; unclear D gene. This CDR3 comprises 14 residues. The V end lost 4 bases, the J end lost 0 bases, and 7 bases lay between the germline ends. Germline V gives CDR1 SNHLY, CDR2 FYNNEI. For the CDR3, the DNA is TGTGCCAGCAGTGTGGGGAATAGCAATCAGCCCCAGCATTTT. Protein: CASSVGNSNQPQHF.